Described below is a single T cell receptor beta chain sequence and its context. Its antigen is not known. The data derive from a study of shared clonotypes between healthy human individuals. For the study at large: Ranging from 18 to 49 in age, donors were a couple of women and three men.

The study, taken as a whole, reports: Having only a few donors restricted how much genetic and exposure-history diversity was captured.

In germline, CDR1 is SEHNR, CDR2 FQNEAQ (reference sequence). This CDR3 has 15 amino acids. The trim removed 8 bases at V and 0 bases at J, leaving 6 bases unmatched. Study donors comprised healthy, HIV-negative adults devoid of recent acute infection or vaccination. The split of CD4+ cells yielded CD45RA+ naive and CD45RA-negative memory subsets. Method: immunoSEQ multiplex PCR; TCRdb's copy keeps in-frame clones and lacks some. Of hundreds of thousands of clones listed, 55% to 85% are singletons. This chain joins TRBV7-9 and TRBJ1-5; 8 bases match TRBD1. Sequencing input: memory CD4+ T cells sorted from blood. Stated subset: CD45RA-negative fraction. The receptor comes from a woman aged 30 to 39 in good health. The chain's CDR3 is CASQLTGDSNQPQHF. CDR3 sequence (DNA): TGTGCCAGCCAACTGACAGGGGATAGCAATCAGCCCCAGCATTTT.